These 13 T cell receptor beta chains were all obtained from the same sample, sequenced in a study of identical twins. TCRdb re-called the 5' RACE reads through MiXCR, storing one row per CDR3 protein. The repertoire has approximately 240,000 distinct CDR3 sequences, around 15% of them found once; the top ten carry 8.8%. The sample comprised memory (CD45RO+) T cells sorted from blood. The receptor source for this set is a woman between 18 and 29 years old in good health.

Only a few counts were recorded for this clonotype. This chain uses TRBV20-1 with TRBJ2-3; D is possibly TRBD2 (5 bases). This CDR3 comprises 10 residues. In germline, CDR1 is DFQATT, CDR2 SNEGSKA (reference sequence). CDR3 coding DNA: TGCAGCGCCCGAGGGATCCAGCAGTATTTT. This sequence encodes CSARGIQQYF.

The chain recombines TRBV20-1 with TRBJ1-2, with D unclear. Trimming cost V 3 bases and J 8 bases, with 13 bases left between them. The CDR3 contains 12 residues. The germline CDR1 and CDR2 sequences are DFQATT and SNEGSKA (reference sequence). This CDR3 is CSASTQVKGYTF. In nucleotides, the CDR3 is TGCAGTGCTAGTACGCAGGTTAAAGGCTACACCTTC.

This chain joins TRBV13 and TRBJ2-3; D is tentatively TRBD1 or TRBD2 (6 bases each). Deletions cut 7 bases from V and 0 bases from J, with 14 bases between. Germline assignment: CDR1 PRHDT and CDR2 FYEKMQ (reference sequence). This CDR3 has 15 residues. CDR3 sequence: CASTPGAGSTDTQYF. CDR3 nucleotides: TGTGCCAGCACCCCGGGGGCCGGCAGCACAGATACGCAGTATTTT.

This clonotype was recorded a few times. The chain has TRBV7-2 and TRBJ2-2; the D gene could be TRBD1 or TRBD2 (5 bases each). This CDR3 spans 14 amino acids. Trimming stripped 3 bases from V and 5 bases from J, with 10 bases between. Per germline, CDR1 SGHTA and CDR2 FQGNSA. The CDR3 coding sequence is TGTGCCAGCAGCTTGAGGGGCCGAACCGGGGAGCTGTTTTTT. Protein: CASSLRGRTGELFF.

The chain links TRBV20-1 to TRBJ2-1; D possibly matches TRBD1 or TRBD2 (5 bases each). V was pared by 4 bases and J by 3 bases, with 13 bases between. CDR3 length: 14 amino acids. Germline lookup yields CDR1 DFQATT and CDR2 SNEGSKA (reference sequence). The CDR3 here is CSAMLTRGYNEQFF. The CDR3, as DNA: TGCAGTGCTATGTTAACTAGGGGCTACAATGAGCAGTTCTTC.

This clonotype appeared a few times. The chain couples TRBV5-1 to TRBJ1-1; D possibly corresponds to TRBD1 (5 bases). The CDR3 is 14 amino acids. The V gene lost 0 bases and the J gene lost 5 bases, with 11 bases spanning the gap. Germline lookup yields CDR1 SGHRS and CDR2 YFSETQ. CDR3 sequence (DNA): TGCGCCAGCAGCTTGGCAGGGAGGAGTACTGAAGCTTTCTTT. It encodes CASSLAGRSTEAFF. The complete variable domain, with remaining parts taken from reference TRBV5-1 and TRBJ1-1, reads KAGVTQTPRYLIKTRGQQVTLSCSPISGHRSVSWYQQTPGQGLQFLFEYFSETQRNKGNFPGRFSGRQFSNSRSEMNVSTLELGDSALYLCASSLAGRSTEAFFGQGTRLTVV.

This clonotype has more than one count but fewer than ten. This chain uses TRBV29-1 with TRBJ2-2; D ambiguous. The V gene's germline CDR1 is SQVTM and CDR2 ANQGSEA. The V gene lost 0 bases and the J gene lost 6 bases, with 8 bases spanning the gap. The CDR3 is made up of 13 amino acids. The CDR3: CSVEEFSAGELFF. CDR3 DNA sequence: TGCAGCGTTGAAGAATTCAGCGCCGGGGAGCTGTTTTTT.

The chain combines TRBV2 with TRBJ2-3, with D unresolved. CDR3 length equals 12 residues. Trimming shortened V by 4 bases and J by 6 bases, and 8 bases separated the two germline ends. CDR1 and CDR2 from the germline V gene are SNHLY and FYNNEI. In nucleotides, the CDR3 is TGTGCCAGCAGTGGTGATGGTGATACGCAGTATTTT. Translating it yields CASSGDGDTQYF.

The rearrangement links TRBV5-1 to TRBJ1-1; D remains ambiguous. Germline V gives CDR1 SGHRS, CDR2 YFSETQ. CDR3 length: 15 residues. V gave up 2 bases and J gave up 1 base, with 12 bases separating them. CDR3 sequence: CASSFTPNGNTEAFF. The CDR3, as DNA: TGCGCCAGCAGCTTTACCCCCAACGGGAACACTGAAGCTTTCTTT.

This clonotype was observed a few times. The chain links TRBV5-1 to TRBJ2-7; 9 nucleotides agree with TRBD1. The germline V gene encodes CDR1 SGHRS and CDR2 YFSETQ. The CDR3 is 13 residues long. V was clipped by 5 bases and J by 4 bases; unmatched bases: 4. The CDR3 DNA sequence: TGCGCCAGCAGAACAGGGGGCGAGTACGAGCAGTACTTC. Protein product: CASRTGGEYEQYF.

The CDR3 DNA reads as TGCGCCAGCACCCTCGTAGTGGGCTATGGCTACACCTTC. Translated: CASTLVVGYGYTF. This chain uses TRBV10-2 with TRBJ1-2; D is undetermined. This CDR3 region has 13 residues. V was cut by 7 bases and J by 4 bases, with 13 bases left in between. Germline CDR1 is WSHSY and CDR2 is SAAADI.

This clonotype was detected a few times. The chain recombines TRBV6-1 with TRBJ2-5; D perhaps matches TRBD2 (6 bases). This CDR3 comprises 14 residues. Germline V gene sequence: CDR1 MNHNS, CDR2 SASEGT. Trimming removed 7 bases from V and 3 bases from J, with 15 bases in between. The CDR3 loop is CASKEGGLKETQYF. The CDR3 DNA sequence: TGTGCCAGCAAGGAGGGCGGGCTAAAAGAGACCCAGTACTTC.

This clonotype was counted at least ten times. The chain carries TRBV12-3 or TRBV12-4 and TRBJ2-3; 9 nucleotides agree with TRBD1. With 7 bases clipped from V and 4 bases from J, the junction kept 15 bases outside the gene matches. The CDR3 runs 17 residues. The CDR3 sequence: CASTFPGTGRGADTQYF. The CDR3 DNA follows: TGTGCCAGCACCTTCCCCGGGACAGGGAGAGGGGCAGATACGCAGTATTTT.